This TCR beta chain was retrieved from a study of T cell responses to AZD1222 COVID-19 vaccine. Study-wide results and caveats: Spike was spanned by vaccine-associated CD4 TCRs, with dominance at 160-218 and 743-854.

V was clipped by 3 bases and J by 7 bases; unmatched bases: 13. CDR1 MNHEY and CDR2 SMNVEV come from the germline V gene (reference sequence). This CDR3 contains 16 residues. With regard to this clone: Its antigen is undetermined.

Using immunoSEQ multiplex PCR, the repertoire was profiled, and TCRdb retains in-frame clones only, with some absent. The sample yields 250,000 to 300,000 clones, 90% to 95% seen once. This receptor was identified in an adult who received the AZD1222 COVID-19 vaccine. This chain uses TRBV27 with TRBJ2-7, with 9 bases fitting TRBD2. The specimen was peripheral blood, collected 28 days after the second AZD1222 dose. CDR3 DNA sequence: TGTGCCAGCAGTTTGGTAGCGGCGGGAGGGCCCCGGGAGCAGTACTTC. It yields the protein CASSLVAAGGPREQYF.